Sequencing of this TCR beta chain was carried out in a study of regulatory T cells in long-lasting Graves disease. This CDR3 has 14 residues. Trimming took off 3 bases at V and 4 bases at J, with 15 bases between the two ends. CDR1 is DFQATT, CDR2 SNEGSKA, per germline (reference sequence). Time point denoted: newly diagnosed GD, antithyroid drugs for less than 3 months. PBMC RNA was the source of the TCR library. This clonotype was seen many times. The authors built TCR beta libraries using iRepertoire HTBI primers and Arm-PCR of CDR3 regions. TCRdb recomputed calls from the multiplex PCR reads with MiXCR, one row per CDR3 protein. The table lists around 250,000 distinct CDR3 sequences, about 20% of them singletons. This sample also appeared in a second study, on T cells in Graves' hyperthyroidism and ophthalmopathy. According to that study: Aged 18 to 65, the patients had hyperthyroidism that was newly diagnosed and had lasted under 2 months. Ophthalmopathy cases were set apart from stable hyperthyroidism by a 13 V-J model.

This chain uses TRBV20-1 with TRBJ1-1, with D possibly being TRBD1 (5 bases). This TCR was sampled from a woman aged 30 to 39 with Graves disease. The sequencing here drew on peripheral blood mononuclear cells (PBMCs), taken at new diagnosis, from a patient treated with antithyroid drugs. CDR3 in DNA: TGCAGTGCTAGCCAGACAGTAAGGGGCACTGAAGCTTTCTTT. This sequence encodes CSASQTVRGTEAFF.